This T cell receptor (beta chain) is drawn from a study of T cell responses to AZD1222 COVID-19 vaccine. Overall study: Second doses at about 4 or about 12 weeks were pooled. Notes on the study in general: Samples come after the peak T cell response, not at day 14. A mostly white British donor set with more females was recruited, and clonal diversity was possibly underestimated.

Trimming took off 2 bases at V and 6 bases at J, with 12 bases between the two ends. The CDR3 contains 14 residues. Per germline, CDR1 MNHEY and CDR2 SVGAGI. Libraries were prepared by immunoSEQ multiplex PCR; TCRdb keeps only in-frame clonotypes and omits some of them. Altogether 140,000 to 150,000 clones are present, approximately 88% being singletons, with the ten largest covering approximately 15%. As for this clone: Its antigen remains unknown.

This specimen consisted of peripheral blood, obtained on day 0 of AZD1222 vaccination. This TCR was sampled from an adult in good health. This rearrangement joins TRBV6-5 to TRBJ2-3; either TRBD1 or TRBD2 may supply D (6 bases each). CDR3 nucleotide sequence: TGTGCCAGCAGTTACGGAAGGGGGAGGGATACGCAGTATTTT. This sequence encodes CASSYGRGRDTQYF.